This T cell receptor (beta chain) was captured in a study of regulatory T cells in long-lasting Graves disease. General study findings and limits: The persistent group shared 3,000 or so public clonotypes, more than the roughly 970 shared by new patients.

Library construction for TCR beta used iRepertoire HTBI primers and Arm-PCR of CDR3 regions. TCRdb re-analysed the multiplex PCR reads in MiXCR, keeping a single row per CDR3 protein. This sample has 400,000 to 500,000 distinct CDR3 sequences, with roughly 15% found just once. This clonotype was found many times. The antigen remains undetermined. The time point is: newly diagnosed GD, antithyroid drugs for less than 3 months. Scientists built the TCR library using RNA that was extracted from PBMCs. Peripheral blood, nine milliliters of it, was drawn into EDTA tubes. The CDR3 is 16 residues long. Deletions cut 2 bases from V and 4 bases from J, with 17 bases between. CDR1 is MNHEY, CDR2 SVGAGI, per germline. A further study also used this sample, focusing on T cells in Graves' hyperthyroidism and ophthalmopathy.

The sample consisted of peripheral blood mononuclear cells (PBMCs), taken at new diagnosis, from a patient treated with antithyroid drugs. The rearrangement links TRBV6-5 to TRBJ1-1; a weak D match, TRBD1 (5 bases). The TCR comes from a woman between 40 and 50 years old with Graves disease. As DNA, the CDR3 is TGTGCCAGCAGTTACCCCCGGGATTCGGGGGGCACTGAAGCTTTCTTT. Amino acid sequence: CASSYPRDSGGTEAFF.